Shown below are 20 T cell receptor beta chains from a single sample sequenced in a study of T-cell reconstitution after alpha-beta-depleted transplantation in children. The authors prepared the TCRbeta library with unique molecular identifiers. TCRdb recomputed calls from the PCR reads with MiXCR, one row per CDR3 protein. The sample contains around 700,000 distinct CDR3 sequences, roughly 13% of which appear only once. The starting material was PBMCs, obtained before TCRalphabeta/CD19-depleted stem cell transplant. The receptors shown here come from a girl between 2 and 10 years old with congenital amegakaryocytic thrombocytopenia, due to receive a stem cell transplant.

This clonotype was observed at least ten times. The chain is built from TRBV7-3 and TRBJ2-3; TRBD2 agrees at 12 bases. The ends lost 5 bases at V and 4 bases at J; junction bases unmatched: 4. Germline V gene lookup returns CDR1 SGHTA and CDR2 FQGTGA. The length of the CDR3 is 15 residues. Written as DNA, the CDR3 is TGTGCCAGCAGCCGTACTAGCGGGAGGTCAGATACGCAGTATTTT. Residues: CASSRTSGRSDTQYF.

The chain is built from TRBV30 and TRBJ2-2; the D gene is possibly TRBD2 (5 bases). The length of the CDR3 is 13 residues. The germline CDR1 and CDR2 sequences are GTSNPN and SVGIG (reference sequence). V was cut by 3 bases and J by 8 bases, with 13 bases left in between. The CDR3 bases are TGTGCCTGGAGCGCCCCGGGCGGGGGGGAGCTGTTTTTT. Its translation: CAWSAPGGGELFF.

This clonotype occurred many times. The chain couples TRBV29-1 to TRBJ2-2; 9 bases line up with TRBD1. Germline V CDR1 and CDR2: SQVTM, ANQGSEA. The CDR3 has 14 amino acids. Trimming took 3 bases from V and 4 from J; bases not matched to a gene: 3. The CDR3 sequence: CSVEGQGSTGELFF. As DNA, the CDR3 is TGCAGCGTTGAGGGACAGGGATCCACCGGGGAGCTGTTTTTT.

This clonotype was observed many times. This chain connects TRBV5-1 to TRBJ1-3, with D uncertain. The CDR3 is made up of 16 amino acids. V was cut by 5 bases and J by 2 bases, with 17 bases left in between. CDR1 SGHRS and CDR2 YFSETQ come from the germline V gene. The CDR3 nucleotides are TGCGCCAGCAGATACGGTGGGCCGGCGGCTGGAAACACCATATATTTT. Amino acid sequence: CASRYGGPAAGNTIYF.

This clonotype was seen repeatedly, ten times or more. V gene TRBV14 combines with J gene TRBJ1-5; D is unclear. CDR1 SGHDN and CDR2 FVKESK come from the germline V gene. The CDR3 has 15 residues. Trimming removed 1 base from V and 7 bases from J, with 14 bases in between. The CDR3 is CASSQVWLPTQPQHF. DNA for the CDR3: TGTGCCAGCAGCCAAGTGTGGCTTCCCACGCAGCCCCAGCATTTT.

The CDR3: CASSQSPGLGAGELFF. CDR3 nucleotides: TGCGCCAGCAGCCAGTCGCCGGGACTGGGGGCCGGGGAGCTGTTTTTT. The rearrangement uses TRBV4-1 and TRBJ2-2; the D gene is possibly TRBD2 (6 bases). The CDR3 has 16 amino acids. The germline gives CDR1 MGHRA, CDR2 YSYEKL. Trimming left V 3 bases short and J 6 bases short, with 17 bases between.

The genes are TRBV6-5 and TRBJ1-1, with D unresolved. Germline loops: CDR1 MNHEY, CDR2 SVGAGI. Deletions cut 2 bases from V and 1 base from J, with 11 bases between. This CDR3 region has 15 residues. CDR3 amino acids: CASSYGTQPNTEAFF. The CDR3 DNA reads TGTGCCAGCAGTTACGGTACACAGCCGAACACTGAAGCTTTCTTT.

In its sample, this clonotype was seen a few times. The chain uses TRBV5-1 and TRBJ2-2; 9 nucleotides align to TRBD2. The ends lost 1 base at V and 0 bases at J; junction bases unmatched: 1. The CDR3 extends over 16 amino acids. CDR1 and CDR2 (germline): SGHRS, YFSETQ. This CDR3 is CASSLRLAANTGELFF. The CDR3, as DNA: TGCGCCAGCAGCTTGAGACTAGCGGCGAACACCGGGGAGCTGTTTTTT.

The CDR3 spells CASSSPLLDTQYF. The CDR3 DNA is TGTGCCAGCAGCTCGCCCCTCTTAGATACGCAGTATTTT. The chain uses TRBV7-9 and TRBJ2-3; D call uncertain. Trimming took off 4 bases at V and 5 bases at J, with 10 bases between the two ends. The CDR3 totals 13 residues. Germline V gene sequence: CDR1 SEHNR, CDR2 FQNEAQ (reference sequence). The full variable domain, its missing parts supplied by reference TRBV7-9 and TRBJ2-3, is DTGVSQNPRHKITKRGQNVTFRCDPISEHNRLYWYRQTLGQGPEFLTYFQNEAQLEKSRLLSDRFSAERPKGSFSTLEIQRTEQGDSAMYLCASSSPLLDTQYFGPGTRLTVL.

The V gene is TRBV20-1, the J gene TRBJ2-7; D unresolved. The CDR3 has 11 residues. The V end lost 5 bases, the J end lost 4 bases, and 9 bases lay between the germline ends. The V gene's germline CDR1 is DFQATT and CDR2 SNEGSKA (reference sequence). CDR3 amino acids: CSAGPLYEQYF. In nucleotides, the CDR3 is TGCAGTGCTGGCCCCCTATACGAGCAGTACTTC.

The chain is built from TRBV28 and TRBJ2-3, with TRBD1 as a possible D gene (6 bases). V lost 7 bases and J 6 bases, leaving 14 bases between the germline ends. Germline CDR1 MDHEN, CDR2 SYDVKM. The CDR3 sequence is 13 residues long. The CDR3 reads CASTLERGDTQYF. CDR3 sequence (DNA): TGTGCCAGCACCCTGGAGAGGGGGGATACGCAGTATTTT.

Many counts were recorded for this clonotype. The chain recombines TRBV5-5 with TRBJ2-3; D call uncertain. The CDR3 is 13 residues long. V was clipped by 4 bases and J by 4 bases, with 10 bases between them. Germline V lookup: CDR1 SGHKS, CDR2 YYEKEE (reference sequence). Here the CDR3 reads CASSPADADTQYF. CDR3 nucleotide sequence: TGTGCCAGCAGCCCCGCGGATGCAGATACGCAGTATTTT.

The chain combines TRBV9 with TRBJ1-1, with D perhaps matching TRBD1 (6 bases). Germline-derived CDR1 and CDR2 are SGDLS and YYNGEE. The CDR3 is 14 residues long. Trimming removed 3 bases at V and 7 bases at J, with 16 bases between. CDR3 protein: CASSAQQGGSEAFF. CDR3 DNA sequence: TGTGCCAGCAGCGCACAACAGGGCGGGAGTGAAGCTTTCTTT. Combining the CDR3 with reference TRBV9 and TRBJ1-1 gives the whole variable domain DSGVTQTPKHLITATGQRVTLRCSPRSGDLSVYWYQQSLDQGLQFLIQYYNGEERAKGNILERFSAQQFPDLHSELNLSSLELGDSALYFCASSAQQGGSEAFFGQGTRLTVV.

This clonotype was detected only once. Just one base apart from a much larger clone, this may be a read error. The CDR3 reads CASSGRSEIYNSPLHF. CDR3 bases: TGCGCCAGCAGCGGACGATCAGAGATCTACAATTCACCCCTCCACTTT. V and J are TRBV5-1 and TRBJ1-6; D is uncertain. V gave up 4 bases and J gave up 7 bases, with 18 bases separating them. CDR1 is SGHRS, CDR2 YFSETQ, per germline. The CDR3 is made up of 16 amino acids.

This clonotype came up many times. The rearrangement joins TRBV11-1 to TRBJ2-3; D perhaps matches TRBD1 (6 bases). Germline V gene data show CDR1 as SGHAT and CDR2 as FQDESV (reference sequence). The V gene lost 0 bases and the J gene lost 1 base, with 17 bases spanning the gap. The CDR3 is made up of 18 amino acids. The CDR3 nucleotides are TGTGCCAGCAGCTTAGCGGGCCAGGGGATAAGCGGCACAGATACGCAGTATTTT. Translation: CASSLAGQGISGTDTQYF.

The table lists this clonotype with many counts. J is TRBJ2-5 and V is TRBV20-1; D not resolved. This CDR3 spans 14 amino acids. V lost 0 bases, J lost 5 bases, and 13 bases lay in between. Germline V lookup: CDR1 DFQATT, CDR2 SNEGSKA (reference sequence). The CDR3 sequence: CSARDNLGWETQYF. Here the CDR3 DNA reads TGCAGTGCTAGAGATAACCTAGGATGGGAGACCCAGTACTTC.

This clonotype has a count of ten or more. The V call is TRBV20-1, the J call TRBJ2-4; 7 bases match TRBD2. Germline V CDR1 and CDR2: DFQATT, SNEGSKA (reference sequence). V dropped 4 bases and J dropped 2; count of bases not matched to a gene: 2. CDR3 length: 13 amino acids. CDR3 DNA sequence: TGCAGTGCTAACAGCGGGACCAAAAACATTCAGTACTTC. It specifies CSANSGTKNIQYF.

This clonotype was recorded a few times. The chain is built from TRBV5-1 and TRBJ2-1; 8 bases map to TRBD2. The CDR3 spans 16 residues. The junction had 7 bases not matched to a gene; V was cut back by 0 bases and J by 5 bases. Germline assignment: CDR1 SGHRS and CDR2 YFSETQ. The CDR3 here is CASSLGLARGNNEQFF. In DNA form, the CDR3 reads TGCGCCAGCAGCTTGGGACTAGCGCGGGGAAACAATGAGCAGTTCTTC.

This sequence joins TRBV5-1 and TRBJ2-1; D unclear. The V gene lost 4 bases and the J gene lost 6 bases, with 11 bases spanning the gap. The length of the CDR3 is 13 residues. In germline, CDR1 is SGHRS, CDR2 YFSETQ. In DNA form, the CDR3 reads TGCGCCAGCAGCAATGACTTCATCAATGAGCAGTTCTTC. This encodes CASSNDFINEQFF.

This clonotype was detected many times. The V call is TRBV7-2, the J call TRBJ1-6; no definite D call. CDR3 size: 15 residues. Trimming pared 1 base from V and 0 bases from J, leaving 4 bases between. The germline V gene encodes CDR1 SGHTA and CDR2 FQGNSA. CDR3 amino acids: CASSLDPSYNSPLHF. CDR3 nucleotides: TGTGCCAGCAGCTTAGACCCCTCCTATAATTCACCCCTCCACTTT.